The 26 T cell receptor beta chains below come from one sample, sequenced in a study of technical replicates of blood from several donors. TCRdb's copy holds only in-frame clones and misses some; the assay was immunoSEQ multiplex PCR. The sample lists 50,000 to 70,000 clones; 86% were seen once. The sequenced sample consisted of PBMCs. The source is a human donor in good health. Some clones in this sample may be carry-over from other donors' samples.

The chain uses TRBV5-1 and TRBJ1-6; D may be TRBD1 (6 bases). V gave up 4 bases and J gave up 8 bases, with 16 bases separating them. CDR1 is SGHRS, CDR2 YFSETQ, per germline. This CDR3 has 15 residues. The CDR3 sequence: CASSPWGGADSPLHF. The CDR3 region has the DNA TGCGCCAGCAGCCCCTGGGGGGGGGCGGATTCACCCCTCCACTTT.

This clone occurred a few times. The chain has TRBV18 and TRBJ1-5, with D hard to call. The length of the CDR3 is 13 residues. The germline CDR1 and CDR2 sequences are KGHSH and LQKENI. V lost 3 bases and J 6 bases, leaving 9 bases between the germline ends. The CDR3 coding sequence is TGTGCCAGCTCACCCGACGGCGGTCAGCCCCAGCATTTT. It specifies CASSPDGGQPQHF.

The CDR3 sequence is CASSQGGQGRPYSNQPQHF. For the CDR3, the DNA is TGTGCCAGCAGCCAAGGGGGACAGGGGAGACCCTATAGCAATCAGCCCCAGCATTTT. V is TRBV4-2 and J is TRBJ1-5, with 10 bases identical to TRBD1. Germline V gives CDR1 LGHNA, CDR2 YNFKEQ. V trimming: 1 base; J trimming: 0 bases; junction bases outside the gene matches: 9. This CDR3 region has 19 residues.

As regards this clone: Other DNA sequences in this specimen translate into the identical CDR3. The chain is built from TRBV4-3 and TRBJ1-3; D is unclear. Germline CDR1 LGHNA, CDR2 YSLEER. CDR3 length equals 16 residues. The V end was cut by 0 bases, the J end by 4 bases, with 13 bases between. CDR3 nucleotides: TGCGCCAGCAGCCAAGATCTGAGGGCTTCCGGAAACACCATATATTTT. Translation: CASSQDLRASGNTIYF.

This clone was picked up one time. J is TRBJ2-1 and V is TRBV7-9; 8 nucleotides agree with TRBD2. This CDR3 contains 15 residues. Germline lookup yields CDR1 SEHNR and CDR2 FQNEAQ (reference sequence). V trimming: 5 bases; J trimming: 2 bases; junction bases outside the gene matches: 5. Written as DNA, the CDR3 is TGTGCCAGCAGCCACCGGACTAGCACCTACAATGAGCAGTTCTTC. It is translated as CASSHRTSTYNEQFF.

This chain links TRBV5-1 with TRBJ2-5, with D perhaps matching TRBD2 (6 bases). The CDR3 extends over 11 amino acids. Looked up from germline, CDR1 is SGHRS and CDR2 is YFSETQ. The germline V and J ends were trimmed by 7 bases and 4 bases, with 8 bases remaining between them. The CDR3 DNA follows: TGCGCCAGCTCCGGGGGAGAGACCCAGTACTTC. Translated: CASSGGETQYF. The whole variable domain, filled in from reference TRBV5-1 and TRBJ2-5, reads KAGVTQTPRYLIKTRGQQVTLSCSPISGHRSVSWYQQTPGQGLQFLFEYFSETQRNKGNFPGRFSGRQFSNSRSEMNVSTLELGDSALYLCASSGGETQYFGPGTRLLVL.

The chain recombines TRBV13 with TRBJ2-2; 7 nucleotides agree with TRBD1. Looked up from germline, CDR1 is PRHDT and CDR2 is FYEKMQ (reference sequence). V dropped 6 bases and J dropped 0; count of bases not matched to a gene: 10. This CDR3 region has 17 residues. CDR3 residues: CASRRRYRGANTGELFF. The CDR3 DNA follows: TGTGCCAGCAGGAGACGATACAGGGGAGCGAACACCGGGGAGCTGTTTTTT.

V and J are TRBV4-1 and TRBJ2-1; 9 bases are a match to TRBD1. CDR3 length equals 15 residues. Germline CDR1 and CDR2: MGHRA and YSYEKL. After removal of 4 bases from V and 7 bases from J, the junction contained 8 bases not matched to a gene. The CDR3 region has the DNA TGCGCCAGCAGCCTAGGGACAGGGCCTTATAATGAGCAGTTCTTC. It codes for CASSLGTGPYNEQFF.

This chain joins TRBV7-2 and TRBJ2-2, with 8 nucleotides matching TRBD2. Per the germline V gene, CDR1 is SGHTA and CDR2 is FQGNSA. The trim removed 5 bases at V and 1 base at J, leaving 6 bases unmatched. The CDR3 has 16 residues. CDR3 region: CASSLSGIQNTGELFF. In DNA, the CDR3 is TGTGCCAGCAGCCTTAGCGGGATACAGAACACCGGGGAGCTGTTTTTT. Full variable domain (remainder filled in from reference TRBV7-2 and TRBJ2-2): GAGVSQSPSNKVTEKGKDVELRCDPISGHTALYWYRQSLGQGLEFLIYFQGNSAPDKSGLPSDRFSAERTGGSVSTLTIQRTQQEDSAVYLCASSLSGIQNTGELFFGEGSRLTVL.

V gene TRBV9 combines with J gene TRBJ1-2, with D hard to call. V lost 0 bases to trimming and J lost 4 bases, with 13 bases between them. Germline V gives CDR1 SGDLS, CDR2 YYNGEE. This CDR3 contains 15 residues. The CDR3 here is CASSVEASVVYGYTF. Here the CDR3 DNA reads TGTGCCAGCAGCGTAGAGGCCAGCGTAGTCTATGGCTACACCTTC.

This sequence joins TRBV4-1 and TRBJ2-1, with D perhaps TRBD2 (6 bases). V lost 3 bases and J lost 7, with 16 bases in between. Looked up from germline, CDR1 is MGHRA and CDR2 is YSYEKL. The length of the CDR3 is 15 residues. Here the CDR3 reads CASSQVTGTGNEQFF. The CDR3 DNA reads TGCGCCAGCAGCCAGGTTACCGGGACTGGAAATGAGCAGTTCTTC.

The CDR3, as DNA: TGTGCCAGCAGCTTTCTAGCGGGAAGAGATGAGCAGTTCTTC. This gives the protein CASSFLAGRDEQFF. This rearrangement joins TRBV7-9 to TRBJ2-1, with 9 bases lining up with TRBD2. This CDR3 has 14 amino acids. CDR1 is SEHNR, CDR2 FQNEAQ, per germline (reference sequence). Trimming took 3 bases from V and 8 from J; bases not matched to a gene: 5.

The chain couples TRBV10-1 to TRBJ2-5, with D tentatively TRBD1 (5 bases). Germline CDR1 reads WNHNN; CDR2 reads SYGVQD (reference sequence). The length of the CDR3 is 14 residues. Deletions cut 2 bases from V and 8 bases from J, with 15 bases between. The CDR3 loop is CASSEAGNLVTQYF. The DNA for the CDR3 is TGCGCCAGCAGTGAGGCAGGGAATTTGGTAACCCAGTACTTC.

V and J are TRBV15 and TRBJ2-5; D might be TRBD2 (6 bases). The CDR3 is 14 amino acids. V was shortened by 0 bases and J by 5 bases, with 10 bases between the two germline ends. From germline, CDR1 is LNHNV and CDR2 YYDKDF (reference sequence). CDR3 in DNA: TGTGCCACCAGCAGAGATAGAGGGAGGGAGACCCAGTACTTC. As protein: CATSRDRGRETQYF.

This sequence joins TRBV4-3 and TRBJ2-1, with TRBD2 identical over 8 bases. Germline CDR1 is LGHNA and CDR2 is YSLEER. This CDR3 spans 15 amino acids. J lost 4 bases, V lost 0 bases, and 2 bases had no gene match. The CDR3 nucleotides read TGCGCCAGCAGCCAAGATACGGGGGGGTACAATGAGCAGTTCTTC. Translated, it gives CASSQDTGGYNEQFF.

The chain joins TRBV5-1 to TRBJ2-3; 7 bases are a match to TRBD2. The CDR3 runs to 15 residues. J lost 4 bases, V lost 6 bases, and 11 bases had no gene match. CDR1 SGHRS and CDR2 YFSETQ come from the germline V gene. The CDR3 loop is CASTGNVAGADTQYF. The CDR3 region has the DNA TGCGCCAGCACTGGGAATGTGGCGGGGGCAGATACGCAGTATTTT.

CDR3 coding DNA: TGTGCCAGCAGTGAAGGACCGACAGGGTACGGCTACACCTTC. Translation: CASSEGPTGYGYTF. The rearrangement uses TRBV6-1 and TRBJ1-2, with 7 bases matching TRBD1. Trimming at V came to 1 base and at J to 8 bases, leaving 7 bases not matched to a gene. The CDR3 contains 14 residues. Germline-derived CDR1 and CDR2 are MNHNS and SASEGT.

DNA for the CDR3: TGTGCCAGCAGCTTGCTGACTAGCGGGAGAAATTTAGAGACCCAGTACTTC. Its protein product is CASSLLTSGRNLETQYF. The rearrangement joins TRBV5-6 to TRBJ2-5; 12 nucleotides match TRBD2. This CDR3 is built from 17 residues. J gave up 4 bases and V 1 base, and 8 bases lay outside the gene matches. Germline lookup yields CDR1 SGHDT and CDR2 YYEEEE.

A single count supports this clone. The chain is built from TRBV5-1 and TRBJ2-7; 9 nucleotides line up with TRBD1. V shed 5 bases and J 3 bases; nucleotides not matched to a gene: 3. The CDR3 loop spans 13 amino acids. In germline, CDR1 is SGHRS, CDR2 YFSETQ. This CDR3 is CASRATGGYEQYF. CDR3 sequence (DNA): TGCGCCAGCAGGGCGACAGGGGGCTACGAGCAGTACTTC. The full variable domain, completed using reference TRBV5-1 and TRBJ2-7, is KAGVTQTPRYLIKTRGQQVTLSCSPISGHRSVSWYQQTPGQGLQFLFEYFSETQRNKGNFPGRFSGRQFSNSRSEMNVSTLELGDSALYLCASRATGGYEQYFGPGTRLTVT.

The V call is TRBV18, the J call TRBJ2-3; no definite D call. The V end lost 1 base, the J end lost 2 bases, and 10 bases lay between the germline ends. The CDR3 contains 15 residues. Germline-derived CDR1 and CDR2 are KGHSH and LQKENI. This CDR3 is CASSPQQSFTDTQYF. The DNA of the CDR3 is TGTGCCAGCTCACCACAACAGAGCTTCACAGATACGCAGTATTTT.

This clone has only one observation. CDR3 nucleotide sequence: TGTGCCCGGACGTCGGGACTCGGGGTCTACAATGAGCAGTTCTTC. Its protein is CARTSGLGVYNEQFF. V and J are TRBV30 and TRBJ2-1, with D tentatively TRBD2 (6 bases). V gave up 8 bases and J gave up 3 bases, with 20 bases separating them. CDR1 is GTSNPN and CDR2 is SVGIG in the germline V gene (reference sequence). The CDR3 is 15 amino acids. Full variable domain (outside the CDR3, taken from reference TRBV30 and TRBJ2-1): SQTIHQWPATLVQPVGSPLSLECTVEGTSNPNLYWYRQAAGRGLQLLFYSVGIGQISSEVPQNLSASRPQDRQFILSSKKLLLSDSGFYLCARTSGLGVYNEQFFGPGTRLTVL.

The rearrangement links TRBV5-6 to TRBJ2-7, with D perhaps TRBD2 (5 bases). Germline CDR1 reads SGHDT; CDR2 reads YYEEEE. This CDR3 region has 12 residues. Trimming pared 3 bases from V and 3 bases from J, leaving 7 bases between. CDR3 protein: CASSSLVYEQYF. CDR3 nucleotides: TGTGCCAGCAGCTCACTAGTCTACGAGCAGTACTTC. The full variable domain, rest sourced from reference TRBV5-6 and TRBJ2-7, is DAGVTQSPTHLIKTRGQQVTLRCSPKSGHDTVSWYQQALGQGPQFIFQYYEEEERQRGNFPDRFSGHQFPNYSSELNVNALLLGDSALYLCASSSLVYEQYFGPGTRLTVT.

This clone showed up just once. This chain joins TRBV6-1 and TRBJ2-1, with a possible D match to TRBD1 (6 bases). The ends were cut back, 6 bases at V and 7 bases at J, with 19 bases in the middle. The CDR3 covers 15 residues. Germline V gene data show CDR1 as MNHNS and CDR2 as SASEGT. CDR3 loop: CASRTLGTIGNEQFF. Here the CDR3 DNA reads TGTGCCAGCAGGACGCTCGGGACAATCGGGAATGAGCAGTTCTTC.

This chain connects TRBV19 to TRBJ2-1; 8 bases fit TRBD1. The CDR3 is 16 residues long. V lost 5 bases and J lost 1; bases outside the gene matches: 7. Germline assignment: CDR1 LNHDA and CDR2 SQIVND (reference sequence). The CDR3 loop reads CASSSLGQGSYNEQFF. As DNA, the CDR3 is TGTGCCAGTAGTTCCTTAGGACAGGGTTCCTACAATGAGCAGTTCTTC.

In DNA, the CDR3 is TGCGCCAGCAGCTTGGGATCGGGGGGCGGAGCAGATACGCAGTATTTT. Translation gives CASSLGSGGGADTQYF. This rearrangement joins TRBV5-1 to TRBJ2-3, with D tentatively TRBD2 (7 bases). V was pared by 0 bases and J by 4 bases, with 15 bases between. The CDR3 loop spans 16 amino acids. Germline lookup yields CDR1 SGHRS and CDR2 YFSETQ.

V and J are TRBV29-1 and TRBJ1-2; 7 bases match TRBD1. The CDR3 has 12 residues. Per germline, CDR1 SQVTM and CDR2 ANQGSEA. The V and J ends lost 4 bases and 7 bases, in that order; junction bases with no gene match: 6. CDR3 residues: CSVGGQAPGYTF. DNA of the CDR3: TGCAGCGTTGGTGGACAGGCCCCTGGCTACACCTTC.